Following are 15 T cell receptor beta chains from one sample sequenced in a study. TCRdb recomputed calls from the 5' RACE reads with MiXCR, one row per CDR3 protein. The data show about 40,000 distinct CDR3 sequences, with over 15% seen just once and approximately 3% held by the top ten. The sample taken for sequencing was naive CD4+ T cells sorted from a lymph node. The sample's subset: naive CD4+ T cells, CD4+CD45RA+CD25-. The receptors originated from a female donor with breast cancer.

The rearrangement uses TRBV12-3 or TRBV12-4 and TRBJ2-1; possible D gene TRBD2, 6 bases. CDR3 length: 15 amino acids. The V and J ends lost 1 base and 4 bases respectively, with 11 bases between them. DNA for the CDR3: TGTGCCAGCAGTTTAGGCGGGGCCCGATACAATGAGCAGTTCTTC. This translates into CASSLGGARYNEQFF.

This clonotype showed up just a few times. This chain joins TRBV5-1 and TRBJ2-1, with 12 bases that match TRBD2. This CDR3 is 15 amino acids long. V shed 4 bases, J shed 8 bases, and the junction held 7 bases outside the gene matches. From germline, CDR1 is SGHRS and CDR2 YFSETQ. The CDR3 is CASSVGLAGVDEQFF. CDR3 bases: TGCGCCAGCAGCGTGGGACTAGCGGGTGTCGATGAGCAGTTCTTC.

The chain combines TRBV2 with TRBJ2-7; D remains ambiguous. The CDR3 totals 14 residues. The V end was cut by 6 bases, the J end by 6 bases, with 18 bases between. Germline V gives CDR1 SNHLY, CDR2 FYNNEI. The CDR3 protein is CASSSLDPTPEQYF. The CDR3 bases are TGTGCCAGCAGCTCCCTGGACCCCACCCCCGAGCAGTACTTC.

There are a few counts of this clonotype. V is TRBV11-1 and J is TRBJ2-3; D is perhaps TRBD2 (5 bases). This CDR3 is 15 amino acids long. The germline V gene encodes CDR1 SGHAT and CDR2 FQDESV (reference sequence). Trimming removed 2 bases at V and 0 bases at J, with 9 bases between. CDR3 sequence (DNA): TGTGCCAGCAGCTTATCGGGGATGAGCACAGATACGCAGTATTTT. This translates into CASSLSGMSTDTQYF.

This clonotype was seen at least ten times. This chain connects TRBV7-9 to TRBJ2-3; D call uncertain. Germline values: CDR1 SEHNR, CDR2 FQNEAQ (reference sequence). The CDR3 is 11 amino acids. V dropped 4 bases and J dropped 6 bases, with 5 bases sitting between them. The CDR3 is CASSSPDTQYF. Here the CDR3 DNA reads TGTGCCAGCAGCTCCCCCGATACGCAGTATTTT.

V usage is TRBV7-6 and J usage is TRBJ2-2, with TRBD1 matching 10 bases. Germline loops: CDR1 SGHVS, CDR2 FNYEAQ. The CDR3 spans 15 residues. Losses at the gene ends were 5 bases for V and 6 bases for J; bases not matched to a gene: 6. The CDR3 loop reads CASSKGGQGAGELFF. The DNA of the CDR3 is TGTGCCAGCAGCAAGGGCGGACAGGGGGCCGGGGAGCTGTTTTTT.

In this sample, this clonotype turned up a few times. This chain connects TRBV5-1 to TRBJ1-1; TRBD1 is a possible D gene (5 bases). V was clipped by 4 bases and J by 1 base, with 14 bases between them. The CDR3 length is 15 residues. Germline-derived CDR1 and CDR2 are SGHRS and YFSETQ. The CDR3 DNA reads TGCGCCAGCAGCCCCACTACAGGAAAGAACACTGAAGCTTTCTTT. It codes for CASSPTTGKNTEAFF.

The rearrangement joins TRBV6-5 to TRBJ1-1; 11 bases match TRBD1. The CDR3 has 16 amino acids. Trimming at V came to 6 bases and at J to 0 bases, leaving 6 bases not matched to a gene. The V gene's germline CDR1 is MNHEY and CDR2 SVGAGI. This chain's CDR3 is CASRRGTGGMNTEAFF. CDR3 bases: TGTGCCAGCAGGCGGGGGACAGGGGGGATGAACACTGAAGCTTTCTTT.

This clonotype was detected a few times. The rearrangement links TRBV9 to TRBJ2-3, with D perhaps TRBD2 (7 bases). Trimming cost V 7 bases and J 1 base, with 16 bases left between them. CDR1 and CDR2 (germline): SGDLS, YYNGEE. The CDR3 extends over 15 amino acids. CDR3 sequence (DNA): TGTGCCAGCGGGGGGGCCTGGTCGGGCACAGATACGCAGTATTTT. This encodes CASGGAWSGTDTQYF.

This clonotype was picked up many times. The chain is built from TRBV5-1 and TRBJ2-1, with TRBD2 matching 7 bases. Looked up from germline, CDR1 is SGHRS and CDR2 is YFSETQ. The CDR3 totals 15 residues. J was trimmed by 2 bases and V by 5 bases; bases with no gene match: 7. The CDR3 DNA follows: TGCGCCAGCAGGGACTCTCTAGCGGCCTACAATGAGCAGTTCTTC. This codes for CASRDSLAAYNEQFF.

The rearrangement uses TRBV5-5 and TRBJ2-2; D is perhaps TRBD1 (6 bases). From germline, CDR1 is SGHKS and CDR2 YYEKEE (reference sequence). The CDR3 loop spans 12 amino acids. Trimming took 4 bases from V and 7 from J, leaving 8 bases between them. This chain's CDR3 is CASSGTFGELFF. CDR3 DNA: TGTGCCAGCAGCGGGACATTCGGGGAGCTGTTTTTT.

This clonotype turned up a few times. The V gene is TRBV5-1, the J gene TRBJ2-2; D unresolved. V lost 3 bases, J lost 4 bases, and 7 bases lay in between. The CDR3 has 13 residues. Germline assignment: CDR1 SGHRS and CDR2 YFSETQ. The CDR3 region has the DNA TGCGCCAGCAGCTCCCAGAGCACCGGGGAGCTGTTTTTT. Protein: CASSSQSTGELFF.

At least ten counts were recorded for this clonotype. The chain recombines TRBV7-2 with TRBJ2-1; a possible D gene is TRBD2 (6 bases). Germline V lookup: CDR1 SGHTA, CDR2 FQGNSA. This CDR3 comprises 15 residues. V was trimmed by 2 bases and J by 5 bases, leaving 13 bases between them. The CDR3 nucleotides read TGTGCCAGCAGCTTATTCGGGAGCGAGGACAATGAGCAGTTCTTC. Protein product: CASSLFGSEDNEQFF.

Turning to this clonotype: One base away lies a much larger clone, so this may be a sequencing read error. This rearrangement joins TRBV6-1 to TRBJ2-3, with a possible D match to TRBD2 (6 bases). The CDR3 is 14 amino acids. Germline V gene lookup returns CDR1 MNHNS and CDR2 SASEGT. The DNA for the CDR3 is TGTGCCAGCGGTGAACGGGGGAGCGAGGATACGCAGTATTTT. It codes for CASGERGSEDTQYF.

In its sample, this clonotype was seen a few times. The chain recombines TRBV3-1 with TRBJ1-2; 7 bases align to TRBD1. The CDR3 length is 13 residues. Trimming took 1 base from V and 8 from J; bases not matched to a gene: 4. Germline V gene data show CDR1 as LGHDT and CDR2 as YNNKEL (reference sequence). The CDR3 reads CASSQGVDRGYTF. The CDR3 region has the DNA TGTGCCAGCAGCCAAGGGGTGGACAGGGGCTACACCTTC.